This T cell receptor (beta chain) is from a study of OX40 agonist ivuxolimab in advanced cancers. Study details: Under the entry rules, prior anti-PD-1, anti-PD-L1 or anti-CTLA-4 therapy was allowed, and 35% to 40% had some. Study results and limitations: CD8+ T cells were the subset that, on average, had more expanded clones than CD4+.

Concerning this clone: The antigen is unknown.

V was cut by 0 bases and J by 0 bases, with 18 bases left in between. The germline V gene has CDR1 LNHNV and CDR2 YYDKDF (reference sequence). The CDR3 runs to 20 residues. TCRdb's table, derived via immunoSEQ multiplex PCR, lists solely in-frame clones and lacks some. The sample holds more than 60,000 clones, 70% to 90% seen once. The chain is built from TRBV15 and TRBJ1-6; D is undetermined. The sample was CD4+ or CD8+ T cells sorted from blood, taken in a trial of the OX40 agonist ivuxolimab. The source is an adult with an advanced solid tumor such as melanoma, head and neck, liver or kidney cancer. CDR3 coding DNA: TGTGCCACCAGCAGAGATTTTGGGGTCCTCCCTTTCTCCTATAATTCACCCCTCCACTTT. As protein: CATSRDFGVLPFSYNSPLHF.